The present T cell receptor (beta chain) was sequenced within a study of CD8+CD57+ T cells in acquired aplastic anemia. Study as a whole: The DNA of sorted CD4+ and CD8+ cells averaged roughly 3.2 ug. Study-level points and caveats: Between patients and controls, around 31 CD8+ CDR3 sequences were found in common. No significant patient-versus-control difference appeared in CD8+ Simpson's diversity.

The CDR3 loop spans 13 amino acids. From germline, CDR1 is SQVTM and CDR2 ANQGSEA. V shed 3 bases and J shed 0 bases, with 8 bases lying between them. CDR3 and TCR beta VDJ profiling relied on a genomic DNA template. TCRdb used MiXCR to reprocess the reads, holding one entry per CDR3 protein. The data hold 100,000 to 150,000 distinct CDR3 sequences, with over 45% observed a single time. This clonotype was observed once. What it binds is not known. This sequence was found in a human donor in good health, serving as a control. Material: sorted CD4+, CD8+, or CD8+CD57+ T cells (not recorded which) from PBMCs. The rearrangement uses TRBV29-1 and TRBJ1-1; D unclear. CDR3 region: CSVDGQMNTEAFF. In DNA, the CDR3 is TGCAGCGTTGATGGGCAGATGAACACTGAAGCTTTCTTT.